The rows below give T cell receptor beta chains drawn from one sample of a study of blood T cell repertoires in COVID-19. Assay: immunoSEQ multiplex PCR; the TCRdb copy retains only in-frame clones and omits some. The repertoire holds approximately 100,000 clones, with over 85% as singletons. The sample was peripheral blood. The receptors shown here come from a human donor with COVID-19, enrolled during active disease. The donor label of this sample is uncertain. The CDR3 runs from the conserved cysteine through the conserved F or W. Each record gives: J gene, clone size, D gene, CDR3 length, V gene, CDR3 protein, CDR3 DNA. D genes are given only for firm matches. A clone size is listed for some rows: how often the clone was seen (once, few, many), or a class if it is expanded.

TRBJ2-1 - - 17 TRBV5-1 CASSTVFGGLSYNEQFF TGCGCCAGCAGCACGGTTTTCGGGGGGCTCTCCTACAATGAGCAGTTCTTC
TRBJ2-5 few - 14 TRBV7-2 CASSQASSPETQYF TGTGCCAGCAGCCAGGCCAGCTCCCCAGAGACCCAGTACTTC
TRBJ1-1 - - 11 TRBV10-3 CAISYRTEAFF TGTGCCATCAGCTACAGAACTGAAGCTTTCTTT
TRBJ1-1 - - 11 TRBV20-1 CSARRDTEAFF TGCAGTGCTAGAAGAGACACTGAAGCTTTCTTT
TRBJ1-4 - - 15 TRBV5-8 CASSPRTRGGEKLFF TGTGCCAGCAGCCCCAGGACACGCGGGGGTGAAAAACTGTTTTTT
TRBJ2-7 - - 16 TRBV6-6 CASSYLPKRLAYEQYF TGTGCCAGCAGTTACCTCCCGAAGCGGTTGGCCTACGAGCAGTACTTC
TRBJ1-1 - - 12 TRBV19 CASSIATEAAFF TGTGCCAGTAGTATAGCAACTGAGGCTGCTTTCTTT
TRBJ2-5 - - 15 TRBV5-6 CASSLDFREQETQYF TGTGCCAGCAGCTTGGATTTTAGAGAACAAGAGACCCAGTACTTC
TRBJ1-1 - - 16 TRBV6-1 CASSATTGEVNTEAFF TGTGCCAGCAGTGCCACGACAGGAGAAGTTAACACTGAAGCTTTCTTT
TRBJ2-7 - TRBD1 13 TRBV9 CASSAGTGYEQYF TGTGCCAGCAGCGCCGGGACAGGGTACGAGCAGTACTTC
TRBJ2-7 few TRBD2 17 TRBV6-2/TRBV6-3 CASSSYPSGGRTYEQYF TGTGCCAGCAGTTCCTACCCCTCTGGCGGGAGAACCTACGAGCAGTACTTC
TRBJ2-1 - TRBD2 17 TRBV5-1 CASSFRDASGGRNEQFF TGCGCCAGCAGCTTTCGGGATGCTAGCGGGGGGAGGAATGAGCAGTTCTTC
TRBJ1-1 - - 14 TRBV11-2 CASSLGGGNTEAFF TGTGCCAGTAGCTTAGGAGGTGGAAACACTGAAGCTTTCTTT
TRBJ2-7 once TRBD1 14 TRBV9 CASSVGQGTYEQYF TGTGCCAGCAGCGTAGGACAGGGCACCTACGAGCAGTACTTC
TRBJ1-1 - TRBD1 15 TRBV5-1 CASSLAQPGGTEAFF TGCGCCAGCAGCTTGGCCCAACCAGGGGGCACTGAAGCTTTCTTT
TRBJ2-5 - TRBD1 13 TRBV19 CASSINRGETQYF TGTGCCAGTAGTATAAACAGGGGGGAGACCCAGTACTTC
TRBJ1-1 few - 14 TRBV18 CASIPDGEYTEAFF TGTGCCAGCATACCGGACGGGGAATACACTGAAGCTTTCTTT
TRBJ2-2 - - 15 TRBV9 CASSESSPSTGELFF TGTGCCAGCAGCGAGAGCTCCCCATCAACCGGGGAGCTGTTTTTT
TRBJ1-1 - TRBD1 14 TRBV30 CAWSAGQVESEAFF TGTGCCTGGAGTGCGGGACAGGTCGAATCTGAAGCTTTCTTT
TRBJ2-5 - TRBD2 15 TRBV18 CASSHSGGVQETQYF TGTGCCAGCTCACACAGCGGGGGGGTCCAAGAGACCCAGTACTTC
TRBJ1-1 - TRBD1 14 TRBV27 CASSSRGVGTEAFF TGTGCCAGCAGTTCCAGGGGGGTCGGCACTGAAGCTTTCTTT
TRBJ2-3 - - 19 TRBV7-9 CASSLFSGVGLLSADTQYF TGTGCCAGCAGCTTATTCTCCGGGGTGGGCCTTCTCTCCGCAGATACGCAGTATTTT
TRBJ1-4 - - 16 TRBV5-1 CASSPGETATNEKLFF TGCGCCAGCAGCCCGGGAGAGACTGCAACTAATGAAAAACTGTTTTTT
TRBJ2-7 - - 12 TRBV7-9 CASSQDWYEQYF TGTGCCAGCAGCCAGGACTGGTACGAGCAGTACTTC
TRBJ1-1 once - 14 TRBV30 CAWSARQSGTEAFF TGTGCCTGGAGTGCCAGACAGAGTGGGACTGAAGCTTTCTTT
TRBJ2-6 - - 15 TRBV2 CASRLDRTGANVLTF TGTGCCAGCAGACTCGACAGAACCGGGGCCAACGTCCTGACTTTC
TRBJ1-1 - TRBD1 14 TRBV16 CASSLWTGNTEAFF TGTGCCAGCAGCCTTTGGACAGGGAACACTGAAGCTTTCTTT
TRBJ1-2 few - 16 TRBV5-1 CASSLTRGTSNYGYTF TGCGCCAGCAGCCTGACCCGTGGGACAAGTAACTATGGCTACACCTTC
TRBJ1-2 - - 14 TRBV7-9 CASSPTYPGYGYTF TGTGCCAGCAGCCCCACTTACCCGGGGTACGGCTACACCTTC
TRBJ2-5 once - 12 TRBV18 CASSPPGKTQYF TGTGCCAGCTCACCCCCGGGGAAGACCCAGTACTTC
TRBJ2-1 - - 17 TRBV5-1 CASSQNSAGSSYNEQFF TGCGCCAGCAGCCAAAACAGTGCTGGGAGCTCCTACAATGAGCAGTTCTTC
TRBJ1-2 few - 16 TRBV5-1 CASNEGPGKAGYGYTF TGCGCCAGCAATGAAGGGCCCGGGAAAGCGGGCTATGGCTACACCTTC
TRBJ1-2 - - 13 TRBV11-2 CASSSDSNYGYTF TGTGCCAGCAGCTCAGACAGTAACTATGGCTACACCTTC
TRBJ1-2 - TRBD1 13 TRBV7-9 CASSSGTVDGYTF TGTGCCAGCAGCTCAGGGACAGTTGACGGCTACACCTTC
TRBJ2-1 - TRBD2 17 TRBV3-1/TRBV3-2 CASSQEWAGLAGGKQFF TGTGCCAGCAGCCAAGAGTGGGCGGGACTAGCGGGGGGGAAGCAGTTCTTC
TRBJ2-3 - TRBD1 14 TRBV5-1 CASSLGTGGDTQYF TGCGCCAGCAGCCTAGGGACAGGGGGCGATACGCAGTATTTT
TRBJ2-3 - - 14 TRBV18 CASSPPFHADTQYF TGTGCCAGCTCACCACCTTTTCATGCAGATACGCAGTATTTT
TRBJ2-5 - TRBD2 17 TRBV27 CASSSMGLAGGPGTQYF TGTGCCAGCAGTTCAATGGGACTAGCGGGAGGGCCGGGGACCCAGTACTTC
TRBJ2-3 - - 16 TRBV9 CASSGGQGPGTDTQYF TGTGCCAGCAGCGGGGGCCAGGGGCCCGGCACAGATACGCAGTATTTT
TRBJ2-1 - - 11 TRBV6-5 CASSLGGEQFF TGTGCCAGCAGCCTTGGGGGCGAGCAGTTCTTC
TRBJ1-4 - TRBD1 15 TRBV19 CASSIGTGINEKLFF TGTGCCAGTAGTATTGGGACAGGAATAAATGAAAAACTGTTTTTT